A selection of T cell receptor beta chains follows, all from one sample in a study of T cell repertoires in cytomegalovirus infection. TCRdb fed the reads into MiXCR, producing one record per CDR3 protein. The sample records hundreds of thousands of distinct CDR3 sequences, roughly a third being singletons. For these receptors, no antigen is known. The sequencing used cultured CD8+ T cells from PBMCs, collected from culture after CMV antigen stimulation. These receptor sequences come from a human donor in good health (CMV status not recorded). Some clones in this sample may be carry-over from other donors' samples. CDR3s include the opening cysteine and the closing phenylalanine or tryptophan. D genes are given only for firm matches. Clone size, where shown, is once, few, many, or a class for clones that have expanded.

j_call	clone_size	d_call	v_call	cdr3_nt	cdr3_aa
TRBJ2-3	few	-	TRBV15	TGTGCCACCAGCAGAGATCCCATTAGCACAGATACGCAGTATTTT	CATSRDPISTDTQYF
TRBJ1-5	-	-	TRBV2	TGTGCCAGCAGGGATGGGGGGGGGAATCAGCCCCAGCATTTT	CASRDGGGNQPQHF
TRBJ2-1	-	TRBD2	TRBV5-1	TGCGCCAGCAGCTTGTCGTCGGCTAGCGGGGGCCGGGGTGAGCAGTTCTTC	CASSLSSASGGRGEQFF
TRBJ2-6	-	-	TRBV7-9	TGTGCCAGCAGAGCTACACTGGGGGGGGCCAACGTCCTGACTTTC	CASRATLGGANVLTF
TRBJ2-1	-	-	TRBV27	TGTGCCAGCAGCCCCCCGTGGGGCAATGAGCAGTTCTTC	CASSPPWGNEQFF
TRBJ2-5	-	-	TRBV7-9	TGTGCCAGCAAGACCGCACCGGGGGAGGATTATGAGACCCAGTACTTC	CASKTAPGEDYETQYF
TRBJ2-6	few	-	TRBV12-3/TRBV12-4	TGTGCCAGCAGTTACAGGACCGCACCCACCTCTGGGGCCAACGTCCTGACTTTC	CASSYRTAPTSGANVLTF
TRBJ2-7	-	TRBD1	TRBV27	TGTGCCAGCAGTTTACCCCCAAGGACAGGGGCCTACGAGCAGTACTTC	CASSLPPRTGAYEQYF
TRBJ1-6	-	-	TRBV7-2	TGTGCCAGCACGCGGGGGGGGGGAAATTCACCCCTCCACTTT	CASTRGGGNSPLHF
TRBJ2-1	-	-	TRBV4-3	TGCGCCAGCAGCCAAGACGTATATCGGGGGGCCAAGTACAATGAGCAGTTCTTC	CASSQDVYRGAKYNEQFF
TRBJ2-5	few	TRBD2	TRBV28	TGTGCCAGCGACAGTAGCGGGGGTTTCGAGACCCAGTACTTC	CASDSSGGFETQYF
TRBJ2-1	few	-	TRBV25-1	TGTGCCAGCAGTGATCCTCAGATTGGCGGCAATGAGCAGTTCTTC	CASSDPQIGGNEQFF
TRBJ2-1	-	TRBD2	TRBV6-2/TRBV6-3	TGTGCCAGCAGAACCTATCTAGCGGGGGGGCCGGATGGAAATGAGCAGTTCTTC	CASRTYLAGGPDGNEQFF
TRBJ1-1	once	-	TRBV19	TGTGCCAGTAGGTTTCAGGGGCTGAACACTGAAACTTTCTTT	CASRFQGLNTETFF
TRBJ1-2	many	TRBD1	TRBV12-3/TRBV12-4	TGTGCCAGCAGCCCCGGGCGAAACAGGGGTTATGGCTACACCTTC	CASSPGRNRGYGYTF
TRBJ2-1	-	-	TRBV15	TGTGCCACCAGCAGTCTAGCCCAGTACAATGAGCAGTTCTTC	CATSSLAQYNEQFF
TRBJ1-1	-	-	TRBV7-9	TGTGCCAGCAGCGCCGGTGGGGTTGAAGCTTTCTTT	CASSAGGVEAFF
TRBJ2-5	few	TRBD2	TRBV10-2	TGCGCCAGCAGTGAATGGACTAGCGGGGGTCAAGAGACCCAGTACTTC	CASSEWTSGGQETQYF
TRBJ2-1	many	-	TRBV7-2	TGTGCCAGCACCCCCGGCGGGGAGCAGTTCTTC	CASTPGGEQFF
TRBJ2-5	few	-	TRBV5-4	TGTGCCAGCAGCTTGGGGGTGATCGGGGAGGAGACCCAGTACTTC	CASSLGVIGEETQYF
TRBJ2-5	-	-	TRBV7-8	TGTGCCAGCAGCCTGACTAGAGGGGTAGGCGAGACCCAGTACTTC	CASSLTRGVGETQYF
TRBJ2-5	few	TRBD2	TRBV4-1	TGCGCCAGCAGCCCGACTAGCGGGGCTTCTCAACTAGAGACCCAGTACTTC	CASSPTSGASQLETQYF
TRBJ1-2	-	TRBD1	TRBV7-6	TGTGCCAGCAGCTTGGACAGGGTTAGCTACACCTTC	CASSLDRVSYTF
TRBJ2-2	few	-	TRBV7-9	TGTGCCAGCAGCTTAGCGCGGCTACAGAGTCACACCGGGGAGCTGTTTTTT	CASSLARLQSHTGELFF
TRBJ2-1	few	-	TRBV11-2	TGTGCCAGCAGCTTTAGAGGCCGTGAGAGGGATGAGCAGTTCTTC	CASSFRGRERDEQFF
TRBJ2-3	few	-	TRBV12-3/TRBV12-4	TGTGCCAGCATCTCCGGAGGGGGGACGACAGATACGCAGTATTTT	CASISGGGTTDTQYF